This T cell receptor beta chain derives from a study of siplizumab effects on memory and regulatory T cells. CDR3 length: 16 residues. V lost 0 bases and J lost 0, with 12 bases in between. Germline lookup yields CDR1 MRHNA and CDR2 SNTAGT. Concerning this clone itself: The antigen is unknown.

Using immunoSEQ multiplex PCR, the repertoire was profiled, and TCRdb retains in-frame clones only, with some absent. The data contain about 91,000 clones, 93% of them singletons. Regarding the study as a whole: Suppressive capability of dividing Tregs from siplizumab cultures went unverified. The drug siplizumab significantly decreased the alloreactive sequences that could be traced to unstimulated CD4+ memory cells. Naive T cells, seemingly more diverse than memory cells, seemed major alloresponse contributors.

Sample: CD8+ T cells sorted from blood. This chain uses TRBV6-4 with TRBJ2-7, with no clear D. The clonotype was recovered from a human donor in good health. The CDR3 reads CASSDSSRLPSYEQYF. CDR3 in DNA: TGTGCCAGCAGTGACTCGAGTAGGCTTCCCTCCTACGAGCAGTACTTC.